The next 5 T cell receptor beta chains were all read from a single sample in a study of shared clonotypes between healthy human individuals. Sequenced by immunoSEQ multiplex PCR; TCRdb stores in-frame clones only, minus some. This sample yields about 1.4 million clones, of which around 97% are seen a single time; 1.2% belongs to the top ten. Material for sequencing was naive CD4+ T cells sorted from blood. Sample subset: CD45RA+ positively selected. Source of these receptors: a man aged 30 to 45 in good health.

CDR3 region: CASSLGLAGADNEQFF. The CDR3 region has the DNA TGTGCCAGCAGCTTGGGACTAGCGGGAGCCGACAATGAGCAGTTCTTC. The chain uses TRBV5-4 and TRBJ2-1, with 12 bases fitting TRBD2. V lost 0 bases and J lost 5; bases outside the gene matches: 3. The germline V gene has CDR1 SGHNT and CDR2 YYREEE (reference sequence). The CDR3 has 16 amino acids.

In this sample, this clone turned up once. The chain employs TRBV18 and TRBJ2-4, with 8 bases matching TRBD1. The CDR3 extends over 17 amino acids. Germline trimming cut 6 bases from V and 2 bases from J; bases unmatched to any gene: 12. From germline, CDR1 is KGHSH and CDR2 LQKENI. CDR3 nucleotide sequence: TGTGCCAGCTCCCTTCAGGGGGCCGGCTTAACCAAAAACATTCAGTACTTC. Translated, it gives CASSLQGAGLTKNIQYF.

The rearrangement uses TRBV7-9 and TRBJ2-7, with a possible D match to TRBD2 (6 bases). Trimming took 1 base from V and 0 from J, leaving 7 bases between them. Looked up from germline, CDR1 is SEHNR and CDR2 is FQNEAQ (reference sequence). The CDR3 length is 14 residues. In nucleotides, the CDR3 is TGTGCCAGCAGCTTAGACGGGAGCTCCTACGAGCAGTACTTC. Its translation: CASSLDGSSYEQYF.

The chain uses TRBV7-9 and TRBJ1-4; tentatively, D is TRBD1 (5 bases). The CDR3 has 14 amino acids. CDR1 is SEHNR, CDR2 FQNEAQ, per germline (reference sequence). Trimming removed 5 bases from V and 8 bases from J, with 15 bases in between. CDR3 sequence: CASSHWQGEEKLFF. The CDR3 coding sequence is TGTGCCAGCAGCCACTGGCAGGGAGAGGAAAAACTGTTTTTT.

V usage is TRBV28 and J usage is TRBJ1-2, with D possibly TRBD1 on 5 matching bases. V lost 6 bases to trimming and J lost 4 bases, with 21 bases between them. This CDR3 is built from 16 residues. Germline V gene sequence: CDR1 MDHEN, CDR2 SYDVKM. The CDR3 sequence is CASSRNSGGYSYGYTF. In DNA, the CDR3 is TGTGCCAGCAGCCGGAACAGTGGGGGGTACAGCTATGGCTACACCTTC.